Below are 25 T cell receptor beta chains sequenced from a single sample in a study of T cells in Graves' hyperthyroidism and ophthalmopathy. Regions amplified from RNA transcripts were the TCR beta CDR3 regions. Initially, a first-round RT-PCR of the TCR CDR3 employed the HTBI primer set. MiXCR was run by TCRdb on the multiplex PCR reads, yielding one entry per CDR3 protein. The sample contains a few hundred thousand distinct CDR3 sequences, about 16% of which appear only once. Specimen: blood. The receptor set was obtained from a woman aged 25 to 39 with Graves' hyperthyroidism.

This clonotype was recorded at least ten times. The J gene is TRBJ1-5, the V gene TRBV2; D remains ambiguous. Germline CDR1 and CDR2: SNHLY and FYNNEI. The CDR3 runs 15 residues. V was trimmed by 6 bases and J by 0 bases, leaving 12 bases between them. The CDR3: CASRKFSDSNQPQHF. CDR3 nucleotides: TGTGCCAGCAGAAAGTTCTCCGATAGCAATCAGCCCCAGCATTTT. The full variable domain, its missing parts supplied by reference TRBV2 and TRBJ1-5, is EPEVTQTPSHQVTQMGQEVILRCVPISNHLYFYWYRQILGQKVEFLVSFYNNEISEKSEIFDDQFSVERPDGSNFTLKIRSTKLEDSAMYFCASRKFSDSNQPQHFGDGTRLSIL.

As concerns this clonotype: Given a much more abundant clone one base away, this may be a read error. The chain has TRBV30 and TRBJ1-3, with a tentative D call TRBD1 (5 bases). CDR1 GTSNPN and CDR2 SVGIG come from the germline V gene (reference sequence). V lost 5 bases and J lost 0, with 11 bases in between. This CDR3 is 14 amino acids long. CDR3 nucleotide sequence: TGTGCCTGGCGGGGACTGACCTCTGGAAACACCATATATTTT. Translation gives CAWRGLTSGNTIYF.

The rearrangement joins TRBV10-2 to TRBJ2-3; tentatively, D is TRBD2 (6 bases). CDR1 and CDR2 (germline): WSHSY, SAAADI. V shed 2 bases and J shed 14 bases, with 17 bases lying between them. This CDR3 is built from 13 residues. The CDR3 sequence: CASSETRLVGGYF. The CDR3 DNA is TGCGCCAGCAGTGAGACCCGACTAGTAGGCGGGTATTTT.

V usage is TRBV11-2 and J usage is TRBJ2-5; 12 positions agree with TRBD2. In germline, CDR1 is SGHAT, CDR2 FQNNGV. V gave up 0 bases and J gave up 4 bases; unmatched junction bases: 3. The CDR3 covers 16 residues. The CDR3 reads CASSLELAGGGETQYF. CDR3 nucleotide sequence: TGTGCCAGCAGCTTAGAACTAGCGGGAGGAGGAGAGACCCAGTACTTC.

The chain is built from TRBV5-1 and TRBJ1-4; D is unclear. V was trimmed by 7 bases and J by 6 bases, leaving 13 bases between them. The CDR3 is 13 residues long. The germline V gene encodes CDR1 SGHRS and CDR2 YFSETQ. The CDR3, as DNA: TGCGCCAGCGCGGGGAGGGCGGATGAAAAACTGTTTTTT. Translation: CASAGRADEKLFF. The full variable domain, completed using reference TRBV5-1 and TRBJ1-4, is KAGVTQTPRYLIKTRGQQVTLSCSPISGHRSVSWYQQTPGQGLQFLFEYFSETQRNKGNFPGRFSGRQFSNSRSEMNVSTLELGDSALYLCASAGRADEKLFFGSGTQLSVL.

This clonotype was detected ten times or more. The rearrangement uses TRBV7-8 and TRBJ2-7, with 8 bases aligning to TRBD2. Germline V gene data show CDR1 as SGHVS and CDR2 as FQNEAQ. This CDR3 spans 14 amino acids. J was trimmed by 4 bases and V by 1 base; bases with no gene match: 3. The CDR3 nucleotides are TGTGCCAGCAGCTTAGACGGGAGGGATTACGAGCAGTACTTC. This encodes CASSLDGRDYEQYF.

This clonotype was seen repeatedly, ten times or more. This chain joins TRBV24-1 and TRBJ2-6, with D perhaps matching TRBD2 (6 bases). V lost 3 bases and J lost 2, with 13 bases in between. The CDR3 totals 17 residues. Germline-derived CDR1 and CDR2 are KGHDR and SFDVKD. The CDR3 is CATSDSRGITGANVLTF. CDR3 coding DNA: TGTGCCACCAGTGATAGCCGGGGGATCACTGGGGCCAACGTCCTGACTTTC.

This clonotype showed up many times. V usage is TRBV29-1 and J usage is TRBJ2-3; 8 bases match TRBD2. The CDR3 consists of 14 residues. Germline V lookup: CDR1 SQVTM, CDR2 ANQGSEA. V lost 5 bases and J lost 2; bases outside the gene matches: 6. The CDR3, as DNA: TGCAGCGTTCGGGAGGGGTCTTCCACAGATACGCAGTATTTT. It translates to CSVREGSSTDTQYF.

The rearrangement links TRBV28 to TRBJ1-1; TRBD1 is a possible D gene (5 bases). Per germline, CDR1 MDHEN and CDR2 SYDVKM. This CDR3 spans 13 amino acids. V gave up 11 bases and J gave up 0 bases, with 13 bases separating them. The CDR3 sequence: CAVLGVLNTEAFF. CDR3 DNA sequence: TGTGCCGTTCTAGGGGTGTTGAACACTGAAGCTTTCTTT. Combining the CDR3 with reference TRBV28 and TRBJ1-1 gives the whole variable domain DVKVTQSSRYLVKRTGEKVFLECVQDMDHENMFWYRQDPGLGLRLIYFSYDVKMKEKGDIPEGYSVSREKKERFSLILESASTNQTSMYLCAVLGVLNTEAFFGQGTRLTVV.

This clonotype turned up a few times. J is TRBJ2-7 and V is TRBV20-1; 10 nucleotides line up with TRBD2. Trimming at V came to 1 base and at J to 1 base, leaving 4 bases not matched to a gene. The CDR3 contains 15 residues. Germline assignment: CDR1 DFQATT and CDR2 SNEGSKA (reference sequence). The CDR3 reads CSARGASGSSYEQYF. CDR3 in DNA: TGCAGTGCTAGAGGCGCTAGCGGGAGTTCCTACGAGCAGTACTTC.

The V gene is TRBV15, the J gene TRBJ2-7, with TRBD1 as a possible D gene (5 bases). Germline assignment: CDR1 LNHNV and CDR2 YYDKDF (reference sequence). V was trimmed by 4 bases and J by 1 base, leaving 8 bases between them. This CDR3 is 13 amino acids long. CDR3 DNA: TGTGCCACCAGCAAGACAGCTTCCTACGAGCAGTACTTC. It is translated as CATSKTASYEQYF.

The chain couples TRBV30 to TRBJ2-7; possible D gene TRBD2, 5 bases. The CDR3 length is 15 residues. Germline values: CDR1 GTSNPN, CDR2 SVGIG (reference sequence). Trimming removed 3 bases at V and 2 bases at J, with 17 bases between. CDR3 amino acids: CAWREAVRRTYEQYF. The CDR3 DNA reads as TGTGCCTGGAGAGAAGCGGTACGTAGGACCTACGAGCAGTACTTC.

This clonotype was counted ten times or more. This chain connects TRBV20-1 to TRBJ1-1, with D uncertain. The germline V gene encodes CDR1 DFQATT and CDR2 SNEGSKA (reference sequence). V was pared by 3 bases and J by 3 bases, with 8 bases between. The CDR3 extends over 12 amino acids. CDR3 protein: CSARSGYTEAFF. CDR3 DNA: TGCAGTGCTAGGTCAGGTTACACTGAAGCTTTCTTT.

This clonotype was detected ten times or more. CDR3 DNA: TGTGCCAGCAGTTACGAGGGGATTCGTCCTGGCTACACCTTC. Protein sequence: CASSYEGIRPGYTF. The chain is built from TRBV6-5 and TRBJ1-2, with a possible D match to TRBD1 (5 bases). This CDR3 has 14 amino acids. The V end was cut by 2 bases, the J end by 7 bases, with 14 bases between. Germline V gene sequence: CDR1 MNHEY, CDR2 SVGAGI.

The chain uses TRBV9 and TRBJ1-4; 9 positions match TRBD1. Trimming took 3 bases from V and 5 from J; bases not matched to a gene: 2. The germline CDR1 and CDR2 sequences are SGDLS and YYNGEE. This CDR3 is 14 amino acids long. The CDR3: CASSGGTGNEKLFF. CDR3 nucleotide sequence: TGTGCCAGCAGCGGAGGGACAGGGAATGAAAAACTGTTTTTT.

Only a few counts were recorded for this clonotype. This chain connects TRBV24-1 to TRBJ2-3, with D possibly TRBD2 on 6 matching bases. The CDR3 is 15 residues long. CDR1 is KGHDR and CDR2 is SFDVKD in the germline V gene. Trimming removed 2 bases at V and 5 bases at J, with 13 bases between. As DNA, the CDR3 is TGTGCCACCAGTGATTCCGGGAGAGGGAAAGATACGCAGTATTTT. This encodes CATSDSGRGKDTQYF.

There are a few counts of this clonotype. This CDR3 reads CSARDRRGPGTQYF. In DNA form, the CDR3 reads TGCAGTGCTAGAGATCGCCGGGGCCCAGGGACCCAGTACTTC. The chain is built from TRBV20-1 and TRBJ2-5; D could derive from TRBD1 or TRBD2 (5 bases each). Germline CDR1 is DFQATT and CDR2 is SNEGSKA (reference sequence). This CDR3 has 14 residues. Trimming took off 0 bases at V and 7 bases at J, with 15 bases between the two ends.

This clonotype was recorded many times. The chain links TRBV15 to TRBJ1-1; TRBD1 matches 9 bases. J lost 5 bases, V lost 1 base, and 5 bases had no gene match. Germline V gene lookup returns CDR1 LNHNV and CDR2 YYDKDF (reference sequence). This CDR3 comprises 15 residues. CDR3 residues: CATSRGTGERTEAFF. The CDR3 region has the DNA TGTGCCACCAGCAGAGGGACAGGGGAAAGGACTGAAGCTTTCTTT.

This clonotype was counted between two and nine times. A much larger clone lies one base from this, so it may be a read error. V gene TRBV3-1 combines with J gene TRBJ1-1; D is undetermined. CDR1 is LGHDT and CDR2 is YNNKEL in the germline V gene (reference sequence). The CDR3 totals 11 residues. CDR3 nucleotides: TGTGTCAGCAGCCAAGAGGCAGAAGCTTTCTTT. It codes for CVSSQEAEAFF.

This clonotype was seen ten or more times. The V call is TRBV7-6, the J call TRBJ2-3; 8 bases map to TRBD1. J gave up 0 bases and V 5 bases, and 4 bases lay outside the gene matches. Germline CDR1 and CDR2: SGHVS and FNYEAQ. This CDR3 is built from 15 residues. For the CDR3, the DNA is TGTGCCAGCAGCCAGGGACAGGAGAGCACAGATACGCAGTATTTT. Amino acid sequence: CASSQGQESTDTQYF. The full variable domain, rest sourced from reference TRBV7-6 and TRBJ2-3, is GAGVSQSPRYKVTKRGQDVALRCDPISGHVSLYWYRQALGQGPEFLTYFNYEAQQDKSGLPNDRFSAERPEGSISTLTIQRTEQRDSAMYRCASSQGQESTDTQYFGPGTRLTVL.

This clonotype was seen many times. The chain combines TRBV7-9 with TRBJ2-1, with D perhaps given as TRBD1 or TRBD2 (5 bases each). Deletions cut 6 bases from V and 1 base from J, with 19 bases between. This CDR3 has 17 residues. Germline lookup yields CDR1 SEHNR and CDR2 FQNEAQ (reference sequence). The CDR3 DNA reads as TGTGCCAGCAGTCTAGGGCAGGGTGTAGCGTCCTACAATGAGCAGTTCTTC. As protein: CASSLGQGVASYNEQFF.

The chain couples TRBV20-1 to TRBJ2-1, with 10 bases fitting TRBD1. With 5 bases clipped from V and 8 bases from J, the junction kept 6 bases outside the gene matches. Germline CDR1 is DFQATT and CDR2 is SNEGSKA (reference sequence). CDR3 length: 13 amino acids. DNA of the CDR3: TGCAGTGCTTATGGGACAGGGGATTATGAGCAGTTCTTC. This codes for CSAYGTGDYEQFF.

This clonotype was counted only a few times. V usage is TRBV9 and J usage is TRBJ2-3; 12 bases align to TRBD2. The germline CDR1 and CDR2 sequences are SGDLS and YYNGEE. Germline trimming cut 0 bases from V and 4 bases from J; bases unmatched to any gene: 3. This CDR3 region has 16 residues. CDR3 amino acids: CASSVDLAGGPDTQYF. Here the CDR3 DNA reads TGTGCCAGCAGCGTAGACCTAGCGGGAGGGCCAGATACGCAGTATTTT.

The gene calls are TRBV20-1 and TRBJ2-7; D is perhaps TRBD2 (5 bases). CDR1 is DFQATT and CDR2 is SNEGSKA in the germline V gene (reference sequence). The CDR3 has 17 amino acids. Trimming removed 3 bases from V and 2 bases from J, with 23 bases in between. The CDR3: CSASAGVSGRNPYEQYF. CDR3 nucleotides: TGCAGTGCTAGTGCTGGCGTAAGCGGACGGAACCCCTACGAGCAGTACTTC.

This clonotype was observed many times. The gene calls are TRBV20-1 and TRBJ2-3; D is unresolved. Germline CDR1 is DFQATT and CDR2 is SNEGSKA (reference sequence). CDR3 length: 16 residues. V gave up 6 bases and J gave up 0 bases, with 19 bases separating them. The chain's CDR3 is CSANLLGAASTDTQYF. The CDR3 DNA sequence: TGCAGTGCCAACCTTTTAGGCGCCGCTAGCACAGATACGCAGTATTTT.